This T cell receptor (beta chain) was captured by sequencing in a study of cytomegalovirus exposure and HLA in healthy donors. Across the whole study: Falling in the Caucasian-associated ancestry cluster were about 82% of approximately 410 genotyped donors.

Trimming cost V 7 bases and J 6 bases; bases outside gene matches: 10. The V gene's germline CDR1 is LNHDA and CDR2 SQIVND (reference sequence). The CDR3 sequence is 14 residues long. Amplification used 60 Vbeta primers and 13 Jbeta primers. Using immunoSEQ multiplex PCR, the repertoire was profiled, and TCRdb retains in-frame clones only, with some absent. The table lists around 150,000 clones, 50% to 75% of them singletons, with 3% in the top ten. This TCR came from a woman between 25 and 40 years old in good health and CMV-seropositive. The sequenced sample consisted of PBMCs. The chain has TRBV19 and TRBJ1-2; 8 bases line up with TRBD1. The CDR3: CASTLGQGAHGYTF. For the CDR3, the DNA is TGTGCCAGTACCCTGGGGCAGGGGGCGCATGGCTACACCTTC.